One sample yielded the 27 T cell receptor beta chains listed below, sequenced in a study of T cell responses to AZD1222 COVID-19 vaccine. Clones were sequenced by immunoSEQ multiplex PCR, and TCRdb holds only the in-frame ones, with some missing. The profile covers 110,000 or so clones, with about 89% appearing a single time and about 5.2% taken by the ten largest. The material sequenced was peripheral blood, taken on day 0 of AZD1222 vaccination. These receptors all come from an adult in good health.

The chain couples TRBV11-2 to TRBJ1-2; a possible D gene is TRBD1 (6 bases). The germline V and J ends were trimmed by 5 bases and 2 bases, with 12 bases remaining between them. In germline, CDR1 is SGHAT, CDR2 FQNNGV. The CDR3 contains 14 residues. CDR3 protein: CASSPQGNNYGYTF. The CDR3 DNA is TGTGCCAGCAGCCCGCAGGGGAACAACTATGGCTACACCTTC.

In DNA, the CDR3 is TGTGCCTGGAGCGCGGGGACAGGGGAGGCTGAAAAACTGTTTTTT. This gives the protein CAWSAGTGEAEKLFF. This chain joins TRBV30 and TRBJ1-4, with TRBD1 identical over 10 bases. In germline, CDR1 is GTSNPN, CDR2 SVGIG (reference sequence). The CDR3 loop spans 15 amino acids. V gave up 3 bases and J gave up 7 bases; unmatched junction bases: 8.

The chain links TRBV6-1 to TRBJ2-3; D not certain. CDR3 length equals 15 residues. Germline loops: CDR1 MNHNS, CDR2 SASEGT. The V gene lost 0 bases and the J gene lost 2 bases, with 9 bases spanning the gap. CDR3 sequence reads: CASSEAWVHTDTQYF. CDR3 nucleotides: TGTGCCAGCAGTGAAGCGTGGGTACACACAGATACGCAGTATTTT.

V and J are TRBV5-4 and TRBJ2-1; D not resolved. Deletions cut 5 bases from V and 2 bases from J, with 17 bases between. CDR3 length: 16 amino acids. Looked up from germline, CDR1 is SGHNT and CDR2 is YYREEE (reference sequence). The DNA for the CDR3 is TGTGCCAGCAGGGAAGGGCCTCAGGCTACCTACAATGAGCAGTTCTTC. It encodes CASREGPQATYNEQFF.

This clone was detected once. The chain recombines TRBV13 with TRBJ1-5; no clear D gene. Germline CDR1 and CDR2: PRHDT and FYEKMQ (reference sequence). This CDR3 comprises 16 residues. V shed 0 bases and J shed 6 bases, with 15 bases lying between them. CDR3 nucleotides: TGTGCCAGCAGCTTAGGTCCTGCGGGGTTCGGTCAGCCCCAGCATTTT. The encoded protein is CASSLGPAGFGQPQHF.

By share of the sample, this clone is medium-sized. The chain recombines TRBV19 with TRBJ1-5; D ambiguous. The germline gives CDR1 LNHDA, CDR2 SQIVND (reference sequence). This CDR3 is built from 16 residues. Trimming pared 5 bases from V and 2 bases from J, leaving 16 bases between. CDR3 protein: CASSSRGGSGNQPQHF. For the CDR3, the DNA is TGTGCCAGTAGTTCCAGAGGAGGGAGCGGCAATCAGCCCCAGCATTTT.

A word on this clone: Distinct nucleotide sequences in the sample also encode this CDR3. The chain couples TRBV9 to TRBJ2-1, with D hard to call. Trimming took off 0 bases at V and 5 bases at J, with 9 bases between the two ends. The CDR3 length is 14 residues. The germline V gene has CDR1 SGDLS and CDR2 YYNGEE. CDR3 nucleotide sequence: TGTGCCAGCAGCGTAGATGGAAGGGACAATGAGCAGTTCTTC. This translates into CASSVDGRDNEQFF. The full variable domain, with the rest looked up from reference TRBV9 and TRBJ2-1, is DSGVTQTPKHLITATGQRVTLRCSPRSGDLSVYWYQQSLDQGLQFLIQYYNGEERAKGNILERFSAQQFPDLHSELNLSSLELGDSALYFCASSVDGRDNEQFFGPGTRLTVL.

The chain combines TRBV6-5 with TRBJ2-5; D is possibly TRBD1 or TRBD2 (5 bases each). From germline, CDR1 is MNHEY and CDR2 SVGAGI. V lost 2 bases, J lost 3 bases, and 16 bases lay in between. The CDR3 has 16 residues. Here the CDR3 DNA reads TGTGCCAGCAGTTACCTGGGACGGCCCTATAAAGAGACCCAGTACTTC. Residues: CASSYLGRPYKETQYF.

V gene TRBV11-2 combines with J gene TRBJ2-7; D possibly corresponds to TRBD1 (5 bases). Germline V gives CDR1 SGHAT, CDR2 FQNNGV. Trimming left V 1 base short and J 5 bases short, with 9 bases between. This CDR3 region has 13 residues. The CDR3 DNA sequence: TGTGCCAGCAGCTTAGTGGCAGGGAACGAGCAGTACTTC. Residues: CASSLVAGNEQYF.

V gene TRBV19 combines with J gene TRBJ1-2; D may be TRBD1 (6 bases). CDR1 LNHDA and CDR2 SQIVND come from the germline V gene (reference sequence). The CDR3 runs to 13 residues. With 6 bases removed from V and 4 bases from J, the gap between germline ends came to 12 bases. CDR3 amino acids: CASRHGQLYGYTF. CDR3 coding DNA: TGTGCCAGTAGACACGGACAGCTCTATGGCTACACCTTC.

The chain joins TRBV9 to TRBJ1-2; no firm D call. V shed 2 bases and J shed 3 bases, with 11 bases lying between them. The CDR3 sequence is 14 residues long. Germline V lookup: CDR1 SGDLS, CDR2 YYNGEE. The DNA of the CDR3 is TGTGCCAGCAGCGTCTCCGGTCTGGACTATGGCTACACCTTC. Translation gives CASSVSGLDYGYTF.

The gene calls are TRBV18 and TRBJ2-2; D remains unclear. With 2 bases removed from V and 8 bases from J, the gap between germline ends came to 9 bases. The CDR3 loop spans 13 amino acids. The germline V gene encodes CDR1 KGHSH and CDR2 LQKENI. CDR3 residues: CASSPMVLGELFF. The CDR3 DNA reads TGTGCCAGCTCACCAATGGTCTTGGGGGAGCTGTTTTTT.

The J gene is TRBJ2-5, the V gene TRBV27; D gene uncertain. V shed 4 bases and J shed 5 bases, with 11 bases lying between them. The length of the CDR3 is 13 residues. The V gene's germline CDR1 is MNHEY and CDR2 SMNVEV (reference sequence). CDR3 nucleotide sequence: TGTGCCAGCAGTTCACCCTCTGGCGAGACCCAGTACTTC. Its protein product is CASSSPSGETQYF.

The chain combines TRBV5-6 with TRBJ2-2, with 13 nucleotides matching TRBD2. Trimming cost V 1 base and J 8 bases; bases outside gene matches: 14. Germline-derived CDR1 and CDR2 are SGHDT and YYEEEE. This CDR3 is 19 amino acids long. CDR3 region: CASSLRTSGSVRSGGELFF. CDR3 DNA: TGTGCCAGCAGCTTGAGGACTAGCGGGAGTGTAAGATCAGGGGGGGAGCTGTTTTTT.

The chain links TRBV30 to TRBJ1-1, with 10 bases fitting TRBD1. This CDR3 has 16 residues. V lost 7 bases to trimming and J lost 9 bases; unmatched junction nucleotides: 20. Germline V gives CDR1 GTSNPN, CDR2 SVGIG (reference sequence). CDR3 amino acids: CAFNRQLDPGQGKAFF. The CDR3, as DNA: TGTGCCTTCAACCGCCAATTGGACCCGGGACAGGGGAAAGCTTTCTTT.

The V gene is TRBV19, the J gene TRBJ1-2; no clear D. CDR1 is LNHDA, CDR2 SQIVND, per germline (reference sequence). The CDR3 is 13 amino acids. V lost 3 bases and J lost 7, with 12 bases in between. The CDR3 DNA is TGTGCCAGTAGTATCGGGGAAAGAGCTGGCTACACCTTC. It codes for CASSIGERAGYTF. Full variable domain (remainder filled in from reference TRBV19 and TRBJ1-2): DGGITQSPKYLFRKEGQNVTLSCEQNLNHDAMYWYRQDPGQGLRLIYYSQIVNDFQKGDIAEGYSVSREKKESFPLTVTSAQKNPTAFYLCASSIGERAGYTFGSGTRLTVV.

The gene calls are TRBV7-3 and TRBJ2-7; D is unresolved. V lost 2 bases and J 6 bases, leaving 8 bases between the germline ends. This CDR3 region has 12 residues. CDR1 is SGHTA and CDR2 is FQGTGA in the germline V gene. The chain's CDR3 is CASSLAGGEQYF. CDR3 bases: TGTGCCAGCAGCTTAGCTGGCGGCGAGCAGTACTTC.

The chain has TRBV9 and TRBJ2-3; no clear D. The length of the CDR3 is 12 residues. Trimming cost V 3 bases and J 1 base, with 3 bases left between them. Germline-derived CDR1 and CDR2 are SGDLS and YYNGEE. Here the CDR3 DNA reads TGTGCCAGCAGCGGGGGCACAGATACGCAGTATTTT. It is translated as CASSGGTDTQYF.

The chain carries TRBV6-5 and TRBJ1-5; a weak D match, TRBD1 (5 bases). V gave up 2 bases and J gave up 4 bases, with 15 bases separating them. Germline lookup yields CDR1 MNHEY and CDR2 SVGAGI. The CDR3 length is 16 residues. The CDR3 protein is CASSYRSGRRNQPQHF. In DNA form, the CDR3 reads TGTGCCAGCAGTTACAGGTCGGGACGGAGAAATCAGCCCCAGCATTTT.

The chain carries TRBV12-3 or TRBV12-4 and TRBJ1-2; the D is unclear. CDR3 length equals 13 residues. V lost 7 bases and J 5 bases, leaving 14 bases between the germline ends. The CDR3 loop is CASTSGLLYGYTF. The CDR3 DNA sequence: TGTGCCAGCACCTCAGGACTTCTATATGGCTACACCTTC.

The chain joins TRBV2 to TRBJ2-7, with D possibly being TRBD1 (5 bases). Trimming removed 6 bases at V and 0 bases at J, with 12 bases between. Germline CDR1 is SNHLY and CDR2 is FYNNEI. The CDR3 sequence is 14 residues long. Here the CDR3 DNA reads TGTGCCAGCAGGGGGCAGGCCAGCTCCTACGAGCAGTACTTC. The encoded protein is CASRGQASSYEQYF.

J is TRBJ1-5 and V is TRBV2; D gene uncertain. The ends were cut back, 7 bases at V and 5 bases at J, with 15 bases in the middle. CDR3 size: 14 residues. CDR1 and CDR2 (germline): SNHLY, FYNNEI. The CDR3 nucleotides are TGTGCCAGCAAGGGATCTGGGGATCATCAGCCCCAGCATTTT. The encoded protein is CASKGSGDHQPQHF. The full variable domain, rest sourced from reference TRBV2 and TRBJ1-5, is EPEVTQTPSHQVTQMGQEVILRCVPISNHLYFYWYRQILGQKVEFLVSFYNNEISEKSEIFDDQFSVERPDGSNFTLKIRSTKLEDSAMYFCASKGSGDHQPQHFGDGTRLSIL.

The sample holds one count of this clone. The chain carries TRBV2 and TRBJ1-3; the match to TRBD1 covers 9 bases. CDR1 and CDR2 (germline): SNHLY, FYNNEI. The trim removed 11 bases at V and 2 bases at J, leaving 10 bases unmatched. This CDR3 comprises 15 residues. Here the CDR3 DNA reads TGTGCCTGCAAACCGGGACAGGGTGCTGGAAACACCATATATTTT. This encodes CACKPGQGAGNTIYF. Variable domain in full (rest from reference TRBV2 and TRBJ1-3): EPEVTQTPSHQVTQMGQEVILRCVPISNHLYFYWYRQILGQKVEFLVSFYNNEISEKSEIFDDQFSVERPDGSNFTLKIRSTKLEDSAMYFCACKPGQGAGNTIYFGEGSWLTVV.

The chain carries TRBV9 and TRBJ2-2; D may correspond to TRBD1 or TRBD2 (6 bases each). Trimming removed 0 bases at V and 2 bases at J, with 14 bases between. The CDR3 covers 17 residues. CDR1 and CDR2 from the germline V gene are SGDLS and YYNGEE. CDR3 DNA sequence: TGTGCCAGCAGCGTAGAACCCGCGGGACATAACACCGGGGAGCTGTTTTTT. Translation: CASSVEPAGHNTGELFF.

The V and J genes are TRBV5-1 and TRBJ1-2; 10 bases are a match to TRBD1. The V gene's germline CDR1 is SGHRS and CDR2 YFSETQ. The CDR3 length is 17 residues. V shed 0 bases and J 3 bases; nucleotides not matched to a gene: 8. CDR3 coding DNA: TGCGCCAGCAGCTTGGCGGGACAGGGGTTTCGGGACTATGGCTACACCTTC. It encodes CASSLAGQGFRDYGYTF.

The chain employs TRBV6-6 and TRBJ2-1; the match to TRBD1 covers 9 bases. The CDR3 covers 15 residues. V trimming: 6 bases; J trimming: 6 bases; junction bases outside the gene matches: 9. Germline values: CDR1 MNHNY, CDR2 SVGAGI (reference sequence). In nucleotides, the CDR3 is TGTGCCAGCAGATACAGGACAGGGGATTTCAATGAGCAGTTCTTC. The encoded protein is CASRYRTGDFNEQFF.

The chain links TRBV5-1 to TRBJ1-2; weak D call: TRBD1 (5 bases). The germline V and J ends were trimmed by 7 bases and 8 bases, with 21 bases remaining between them. The CDR3 runs 14 residues. CDR1 and CDR2 (germline): SGHRS, YFSETQ. The CDR3 DNA follows: TGCGCCAGCGGCTCAGAATCTTTAGGGGTAGGCTACACCTTC. Amino acid sequence: CASGSESLGVGYTF. The full variable domain, completed using reference TRBV5-1 and TRBJ1-2, is KAGVTQTPRYLIKTRGQQVTLSCSPISGHRSVSWYQQTPGQGLQFLFEYFSETQRNKGNFPGRFSGRQFSNSRSEMNVSTLELGDSALYLCASGSESLGVGYTFGSGTRLTVV.